This T cell receptor beta chain was profiled in a study of blood T cell repertoires in COVID-19. The count of this clone is one. TCRdb keeps only in-frame clones here, not all; method: immunoSEQ multiplex PCR. This sample has a few hundred thousand clones, with 80% to 90% found just once. The CDR3 covers 14 residues. V lost 3 bases and J 1 base, leaving 11 bases between the germline ends. CDR1 and CDR2 from the germline V gene are SGDLS and YYNGEE. Sequenced material: PBMCs or T cells enriched from blood (not recorded which). This sequence was found in a man aged 25 to 40 who had recovered from COVID-19. This chain joins TRBV9 and TRBJ2-7; D may be TRBD1 (6 bases). The CDR3 nucleotides read TGTGCCAGCAGCGGACCGGGACAATCCTACGAGCAGTACTTC. Amino acids: CASSGPGQSYEQYF.